The 29 T cell receptor beta chains given below trace back to one sample, sequenced in a study of CD8 T cells in ankylosing spondylitis. Study outcomes and limitations: In ankylosing spondylitis blood, a motif of 7 to 9 highly homologous TCR beta variants appeared characteristic.

TCRdb fed the 5' RACE reads into MiXCR, producing one record per CDR3 protein. This table holds about 540,000 distinct CDR3 sequences, roughly 13% found once. These receptors have no identified antigens. The sequenced sample consisted of blood, either unsorted or a sorted T cell fraction (not recorded which). The receptor source for this set is a male donor with ankylosing spondylitis.

This clonotype was picked up a small number of times. The V gene is TRBV10-2, the J gene TRBJ2-1; 10 bases are a match to TRBD2. Germline values: CDR1 WSHSY, CDR2 SAAADI. This CDR3 spans 14 amino acids. The V segment lost 4 bases and the J segment 8 bases; nucleotides outside the gene matches: 5. CDR3 loop: CASSAQLAGYEQFF. CDR3 nucleotides: TGCGCCAGCAGTGCCCAACTAGCGGGGTATGAGCAGTTCTTC.

This clonotype was seen ten or more times. The rearrangement links TRBV4-1 to TRBJ2-5; 11 nucleotides align to TRBD2. CDR1 and CDR2 from the germline V gene are MGHRA and YSYEKL. The junction had 8 bases not matched to a gene; V was cut back by 0 bases and J by 5 bases. The CDR3 extends over 17 amino acids. The CDR3 DNA reads as TGCGCCAGCAGCCAAGAATTCGGGGTAGCGGGGGGGGAGACCCAGTACTTC. As protein: CASSQEFGVAGGETQYF.

This clonotype was recorded a few times. The chain has TRBV7-2 and TRBJ2-6, with D possibly being TRBD1 (5 bases). The germline V gene encodes CDR1 SGHTA and CDR2 FQGNSA. Trimming left V 0 bases short and J 0 bases short, with 6 bases between. This CDR3 is 16 amino acids long. The CDR3 protein is CASSLATVSGANVLTF. In DNA form, the CDR3 reads TGTGCCAGCAGCTTAGCGACAGTCTCTGGGGCCAACGTCCTGACTTTC. The full variable domain, rest sourced from reference TRBV7-2 and TRBJ2-6, is GAGVSQSPSNKVTEKGKDVELRCDPISGHTALYWYRQSLGQGLEFLIYFQGNSAPDKSGLPSDRFSAERTGGSVSTLTIQRTQQEDSAVYLCASSLATVSGANVLTFGAGSRLTVL.

The chain employs TRBV9 and TRBJ1-2, with D hard to call. The CDR3 is 14 amino acids. Per the germline V gene, CDR1 is SGDLS and CDR2 is YYNGEE. The germline V and J ends were trimmed by 4 bases and 8 bases, with 18 bases remaining between them. The CDR3 nucleotides read TGTGCCAGCAGCCCGGCGGTGGAGACTGGGGGCTACACCTTC. This sequence encodes CASSPAVETGGYTF.

This clonotype has just a few counts. J is TRBJ1-5 and V is TRBV2; the D is unclear. Trimming removed 5 bases at V and 2 bases at J, with 10 bases between. The CDR3 is 14 amino acids. CDR1 is SNHLY and CDR2 is FYNNEI in the germline V gene. The DNA of the CDR3 is TGTGCCAGCAGTCCTGGTTGGCGCAATCAGCCCCAGCATTTT. Protein product: CASSPGWRNQPQHF.

This clonotype has a handful of counts. The J gene is TRBJ2-1, the V gene TRBV5-6; no definite D call. Trimming pared 4 bases from V and 10 bases from J, leaving 12 bases between. This CDR3 region has 12 residues. The germline V gene encodes CDR1 SGHDT and CDR2 YYEEEE. The CDR3 DNA is TGTGCCAGCAGCGTTTTCCTCGGGGAGCAGTTCTTC. This codes for CASSVFLGEQFF. Supplemented by reference TRBV5-6 and TRBJ2-1, the full variable domain reads DAGVTQSPTHLIKTRGQQVTLRCSPKSGHDTVSWYQQALGQGPQFIFQYYEEEERQRGNFPDRFSGHQFPNYSSELNVNALLLGDSALYLCASSVFLGEQFFGPGTRLTVL.

This clonotype was recorded a few times. The chain combines TRBV25-1 with TRBJ1-1; perhaps TRBD1 as D (6 bases). The CDR3 is 15 amino acids. Germline V CDR1 and CDR2: MGHDK, SYGVNS. The V and J ends lost 2 bases and 0 bases respectively, with 10 bases between them. The CDR3 reads CASSEEGGLNTEAFF. The CDR3 DNA is TGTGCCAGCAGTGAAGAAGGGGGGTTGAACACTGAAGCTTTCTTT.

This clonotype was observed at least ten times. The gene calls are TRBV5-1 and TRBJ1-1, with D unresolved. CDR1 SGHRS and CDR2 YFSETQ come from the germline V gene. The CDR3 consists of 14 residues. V was shortened by 1 base and J by 0 bases, with 7 bases between the two germline ends. The CDR3 sequence is CASSLLGLNTEAFF. The CDR3 DNA follows: TGCGCCAGCAGCTTGCTGGGCCTGAACACTGAAGCTTTCTTT.

There are a few counts of this clonotype. V is TRBV5-6 and J is TRBJ2-1; 9 bases fit TRBD2. CDR1 and CDR2 (germline): SGHDT, YYEEEE. This CDR3 comprises 14 residues. V shed 5 bases and J 10 bases; nucleotides not matched to a gene: 10. CDR3 DNA sequence: TGTGCCAGCAGGAAAGCGGGAGGAAACTACGAGCAGTTCTTC. Translating it yields CASRKAGGNYEQFF.

This clonotype came up many times. The rearrangement links TRBV5-1 to TRBJ2-7; tentative D call: TRBD1 (6 bases). Trimming left V 0 bases short and J 6 bases short, with 13 bases between. There are 14 residues in the CDR3. Germline CDR1 SGHRS, CDR2 YFSETQ. CDR3 region: CASSLGLGAGEQYV. CDR3 nucleotide sequence: TGCGCCAGCAGCTTGGGGTTGGGGGCTGGCGAGCAGTACGTC.

The chain carries TRBV29-1 and TRBJ2-3; D is uncertain. Germline values: CDR1 SQVTM, CDR2 ANQGSEA. The V end was cut by 7 bases, the J end by 4 bases, with 12 bases between. The CDR3 spans 12 residues. The DNA for the CDR3 is TGCAGCGGGGAAGCCGCCGCAGATACGCAGTATTTT. Protein sequence: CSGEAAADTQYF.

The chain links TRBV7-9 to TRBJ2-2; no clear D. This CDR3 contains 12 residues. V lost 6 bases and J 4 bases, leaving 6 bases between the germline ends. Germline CDR1 reads SEHNR; CDR2 reads FQNEAQ (reference sequence). This CDR3 reads CASRWPTGELFF. The CDR3, as DNA: TGTGCCAGCAGATGGCCCACCGGGGAGCTGTTTTTT.

The V call is TRBV7-8, the J call TRBJ2-3; D may be TRBD2 (6 bases). The germline CDR1 and CDR2 sequences are SGHVS and FQNEAQ. Trimming removed 5 bases from V and 2 bases from J, with 17 bases in between. This CDR3 region has 16 residues. For the CDR3, the DNA is TGTGCCAGCAGCCCTCGGGACTCGGGATACACAGATACGCAGTATTTT. It is translated as CASSPRDSGYTDTQYF.

This clonotype was seen more than once but under ten times. The V call is TRBV7-8, the J call TRBJ2-5, with 12 nucleotides matching TRBD2. The CDR3 has 16 residues. The V gene's germline CDR1 is SGHVS and CDR2 FQNEAQ. Trimming took 5 bases from V and 5 from J; bases not matched to a gene: 9. CDR3 loop: CASSIPTSGSEETQYF. In DNA, the CDR3 is TGTGCCAGCAGCATCCCGACTAGCGGGAGTGAGGAGACCCAGTACTTC. The entire variable domain, with the rest obtained from reference TRBV7-8 and TRBJ2-5, is as follows: GAGVSQSPRYKVAKRGQDVALRCDPISGHVSLFWYQQALGQGPEFLTYFQNEAQLDKSGLPSDRFFAERPEGSVSTLKIQRTQQEDSAVYLCASSIPTSGSEETQYFGPGTRLLVL.

This clonotype has a count of ten or more. V is TRBV24-1 and J is TRBJ1-2, with no clear D. The CDR3 loop spans 14 amino acids. From germline, CDR1 is KGHDR and CDR2 SFDVKD. Trimming removed 7 bases from V and 9 bases from J, with 20 bases in between. CDR3 sequence reads: CATSPRREPRRYTF. The CDR3 coding sequence is TGTGCCACCAGCCCCCGACGGGAGCCGCGCCGCTACACCTTC.

This clonotype came up many times. The chain has TRBV12-3 or TRBV12-4 and TRBJ2-1; D remains unclear. V shed 1 base and J shed 3 bases, with 7 bases lying between them. The CDR3 spans 14 residues. CDR3 sequence reads: CASSLVQNYNEQFF. CDR3 nucleotide sequence: TGTGCCAGCAGTTTAGTCCAAAACTACAATGAGCAGTTCTTC.

The V and J genes are TRBV20-1 and TRBJ2-5; D possibly matches TRBD1 or TRBD2 (7 bases each). This CDR3 contains 15 residues. Germline values: CDR1 DFQATT, CDR2 SNEGSKA (reference sequence). The germline V and J ends were trimmed by 3 bases and 1 base, with 15 bases remaining between them. CDR3 in amino acids: CSARSPGGGQETQYF. As DNA, the CDR3 is TGCAGTGCTAGGTCCCCAGGGGGGGGCCAAGAGACCCAGTACTTC.

This clonotype was seen a few times. V and J are TRBV7-2 and TRBJ1-5, with D tentatively TRBD1 (6 bases). Trimming removed 4 bases from V and 4 bases from J, with 14 bases in between. Germline V gives CDR1 SGHTA, CDR2 FQGNSA. The CDR3 runs to 15 residues. CDR3 in amino acids: CASSSSTGFNQPQHF. CDR3 DNA: TGTGCCAGCAGCTCATCAACAGGGTTTAATCAGCCCCAGCATTTT.

V gene TRBV5-5 combines with J gene TRBJ2-2; no reliable D call. CDR3 length equals 15 residues. V gave up 5 bases and J gave up 4 bases, with 15 bases separating them. Germline CDR1 is SGHKS and CDR2 is YYEKEE (reference sequence). The CDR3 nucleotides are TGTGCCAGCAGGTGGGCCCACGGCATCACCGGGGAGCTGTTTTTT. Translation gives CASRWAHGITGELFF. The variable domain in full, with the rest retrieved from reference TRBV5-5 and TRBJ2-2, is DAGVTQSPTHLIKTRGQQVTLRCSPISGHKSVSWYQQVLGQGPQFIFQYYEKEERGRGNFPDRFSARQFPNYSSELNVNALLLGDSALYLCASRWAHGITGELFFGEGSRLTVL.

The chain is built from TRBV18 and TRBJ2-5; a possible D gene is TRBD2 (5 bases). The CDR3 is made up of 15 amino acids. Germline lookup yields CDR1 KGHSH and CDR2 LQKENI. Trimming stripped 2 bases from V and 2 bases from J, with 12 bases between. The DNA for the CDR3 is TGTGCCAGCTCACCAGATCTGGGGAGTCAAGAGACCCAGTACTTC. Translation: CASSPDLGSQETQYF.

This clonotype appeared a few times. The rearrangement joins TRBV15 to TRBJ2-3, with D possibly matching TRBD2 (5 bases). Germline CDR1 reads LNHNV; CDR2 reads YYDKDF (reference sequence). Trimming removed 0 bases from V and 9 bases from J, with 22 bases in between. The CDR3 runs to 17 residues. CDR3 in amino acids: CATSREESGLAVRTQYF. CDR3 nucleotide sequence: TGTGCCACCAGCAGAGAGGAAAGTGGGCTAGCTGTAAGGACGCAGTATTTT.

This clonotype has just a few counts. This rearrangement joins TRBV4-2 to TRBJ1-2; 7 bases agree with TRBD1. The CDR3 is made up of 15 amino acids. Germline V gene data show CDR1 as LGHNA and CDR2 as YNFKEQ. With V trimmed by 0 bases and J by 8 bases, 9 bases remained unmatched. In DNA, the CDR3 is TGTGCCAGCAGCCAAGATCTTGGGCAGGGGGTCGGCTACACCTTC. Encoded protein: CASSQDLGQGVGYTF.

This clonotype came up many times. V is TRBV12-3 or TRBV12-4 and J is TRBJ2-7; tentatively, D is TRBD1 or TRBD2 (7 bases each). Trimming removed 1 base at V and 2 bases at J, with 12 bases between. The CDR3 is made up of 15 amino acids. The CDR3 region has the DNA TGTGCCAGCAGTTTAGGGGACAGCGGGACCTACGAGCAGTACTTC. As protein: CASSLGDSGTYEQYF.

The table lists this clonotype with many counts. The V and J genes are TRBV5-1 and TRBJ2-3, with D unresolved. V was pared by 4 bases and J by 0 bases, with 12 bases between. Germline assignment: CDR1 SGHRS and CDR2 YFSETQ. This CDR3 has 15 amino acids. The CDR3 nucleotides are TGCGCCAGCAGCGCCCGGCTACCAAGCACAGATACGCAGTATTTT. Its translation: CASSARLPSTDTQYF.

The rearrangement joins TRBV5-1 to TRBJ2-4, with a tentative D call TRBD2 (6 bases). The ends were cut back, 5 bases at V and 10 bases at J, with 19 bases in the middle. Germline V gives CDR1 SGHRS, CDR2 YFSETQ. This CDR3 has 14 residues. For the CDR3, the DNA is TGCGCCAGCAGTTTTGGGGACTCATCGCGGATTCAGTACTTC. Its translation is CASSFGDSSRIQYF.

The genes are TRBV27 and TRBJ1-2; no definite D call. CDR1 MNHEY and CDR2 SMNVEV come from the germline V gene (reference sequence). Trimming left V 0 bases short and J 7 bases short, with 9 bases between. The CDR3 has 13 residues. Written as DNA, the CDR3 is TGTGCCAGCAGTTTATCTGGCAGTCTTGGCTACACCTTC. This gives the protein CASSLSGSLGYTF.

V is TRBV27 and J is TRBJ2-2; TRBD2 agrees at 7 bases. This CDR3 region has 15 residues. Germline V gene sequence: CDR1 MNHEY, CDR2 SMNVEV (reference sequence). With V trimmed by 7 bases and J by 4 bases, 9 bases remained unmatched. CDR3 loop: CASTHGGEPTGELFF. The CDR3 bases are TGTGCCAGCACCCATGGGGGGGAGCCCACCGGGGAGCTGTTTTTT.

The genes are TRBV20-1 and TRBJ2-5; D may be TRBD2 (6 bases). V gave up 0 bases and J gave up 5 bases, with 19 bases separating them. The length of the CDR3 is 16 residues. Germline V gene sequence: CDR1 DFQATT, CDR2 SNEGSKA (reference sequence). For the CDR3, the DNA is TGCAGTGCTAGAGATCTTGTCGGGAGACGGGACGAGACCCAGTACTTC. The encoded protein is CSARDLVGRRDETQYF.

This CDR3 reads CASSPDSGRNEQFF. The CDR3 bases are TGTGCCAGCTCACCGGACAGTGGGAGGAATGAGCAGTTCTTC. V gene TRBV18 combines with J gene TRBJ2-1; D possibly matches TRBD1 or TRBD2 (6 bases each). The CDR3 runs to 14 residues. The germline V gene encodes CDR1 KGHSH and CDR2 LQKENI. V was trimmed by 3 bases and J by 7 bases, leaving 13 bases between them.